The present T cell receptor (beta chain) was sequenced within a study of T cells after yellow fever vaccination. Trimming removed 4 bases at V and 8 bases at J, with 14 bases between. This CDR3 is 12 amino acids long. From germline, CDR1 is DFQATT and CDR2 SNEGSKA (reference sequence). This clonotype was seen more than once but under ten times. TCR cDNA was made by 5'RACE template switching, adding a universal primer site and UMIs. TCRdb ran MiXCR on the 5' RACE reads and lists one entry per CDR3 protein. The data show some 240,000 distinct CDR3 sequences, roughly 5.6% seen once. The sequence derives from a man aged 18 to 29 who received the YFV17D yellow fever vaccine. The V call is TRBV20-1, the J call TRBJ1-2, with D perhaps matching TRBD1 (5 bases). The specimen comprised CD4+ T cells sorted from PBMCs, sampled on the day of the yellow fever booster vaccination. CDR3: CSATPGAAGYTF. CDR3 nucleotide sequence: TGCAGTGCTACTCCCGGGGCGGCGGGCTACACCTTC.